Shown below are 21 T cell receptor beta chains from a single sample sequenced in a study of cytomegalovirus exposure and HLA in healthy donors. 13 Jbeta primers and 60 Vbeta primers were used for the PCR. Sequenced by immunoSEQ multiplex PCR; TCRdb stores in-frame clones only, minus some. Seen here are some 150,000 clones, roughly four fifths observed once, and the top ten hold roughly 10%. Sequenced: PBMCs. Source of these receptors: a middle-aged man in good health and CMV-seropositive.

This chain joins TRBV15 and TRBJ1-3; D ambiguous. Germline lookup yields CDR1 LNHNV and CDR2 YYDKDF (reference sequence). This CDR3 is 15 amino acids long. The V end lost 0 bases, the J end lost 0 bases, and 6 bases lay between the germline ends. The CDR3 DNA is TGTGCCACCAGCAGAGACCGGGGCTCTGGAAACACCATATATTTT. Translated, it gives CATSRDRGSGNTIYF. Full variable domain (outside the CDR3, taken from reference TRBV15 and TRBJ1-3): DAMVIQNPRYQVTQFGKPVTLSCSQTLNHNVMYWYQQKSSQAPKLLFHYYDKDFNNEADTPDNFQSRRPNTSFCFLDIRSPGLGDTAMYLCATSRDRGSGNTIYFGEGSWLTVV.

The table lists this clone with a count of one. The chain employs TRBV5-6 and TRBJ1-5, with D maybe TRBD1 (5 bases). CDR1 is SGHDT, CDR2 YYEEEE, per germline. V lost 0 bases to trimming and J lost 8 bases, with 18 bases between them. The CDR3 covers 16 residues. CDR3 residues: CASSLGVMAGWEPQHF. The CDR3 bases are TGTGCCAGCAGCTTGGGGGTTATGGCAGGGTGGGAGCCCCAGCATTTT. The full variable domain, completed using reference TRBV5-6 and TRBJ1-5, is DAGVTQSPTHLIKTRGQQVTLRCSPKSGHDTVSWYQQALGQGPQFIFQYYEEEERQRGNFPDRFSGHQFPNYSSELNVNALLLGDSALYLCASSLGVMAGWEPQHFGDGTRLSIL.

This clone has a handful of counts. Written as DNA, the CDR3 is TGTGCCAGCAGGACAGATATTACTAGCACAGATACGCAGTATTTT. It yields the protein CASRTDITSTDTQYF. The chain couples TRBV6-5 to TRBJ2-3, with D tentatively TRBD1 (5 bases). Looked up from germline, CDR1 is MNHEY and CDR2 is SVGAGI. The CDR3 runs to 15 residues. Trimming cost V 6 bases and J 0 bases, with 13 bases left between them.

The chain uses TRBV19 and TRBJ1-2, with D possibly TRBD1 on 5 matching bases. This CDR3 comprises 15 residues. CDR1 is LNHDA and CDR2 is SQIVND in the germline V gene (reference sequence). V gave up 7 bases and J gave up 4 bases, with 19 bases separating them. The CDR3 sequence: CASKRPGGAGYGYTF. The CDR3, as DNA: TGTGCCAGTAAGCGACCGGGGGGAGCTGGCTATGGCTACACCTTC.

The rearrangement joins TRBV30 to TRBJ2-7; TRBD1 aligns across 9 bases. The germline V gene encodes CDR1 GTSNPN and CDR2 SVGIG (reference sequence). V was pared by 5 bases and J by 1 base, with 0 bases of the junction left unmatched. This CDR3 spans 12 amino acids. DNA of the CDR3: TGTGCCTGGGGACAGGGGTCCTACGAGCAGTACTTC. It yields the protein CAWGQGSYEQYF.

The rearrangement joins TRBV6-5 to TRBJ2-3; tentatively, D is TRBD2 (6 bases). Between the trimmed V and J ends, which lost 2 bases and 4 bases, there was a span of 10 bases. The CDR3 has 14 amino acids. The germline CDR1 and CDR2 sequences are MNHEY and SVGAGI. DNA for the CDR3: TGTGCCAGCAGTTACAGGAGGGCTTCAGATACGCAGTATTTT. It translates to CASSYRRASDTQYF.

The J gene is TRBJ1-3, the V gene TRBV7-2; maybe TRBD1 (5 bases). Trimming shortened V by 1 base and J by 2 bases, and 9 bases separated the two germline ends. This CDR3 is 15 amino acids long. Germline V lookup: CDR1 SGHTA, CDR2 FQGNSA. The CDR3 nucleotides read TGTGCCAGCAGCTTAGTGGGGCTGGCTGGAAACACCATATATTTT. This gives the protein CASSLVGLAGNTIYF. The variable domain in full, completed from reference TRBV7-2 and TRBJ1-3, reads GAGVSQSPSNKVTEKGKDVELRCDPISGHTALYWYRQSLGQGLEFLIYFQGNSAPDKSGLPSDRFSAERTGGSVSTLTIQRTQQEDSAVYLCASSLVGLAGNTIYFGEGSWLTVV.

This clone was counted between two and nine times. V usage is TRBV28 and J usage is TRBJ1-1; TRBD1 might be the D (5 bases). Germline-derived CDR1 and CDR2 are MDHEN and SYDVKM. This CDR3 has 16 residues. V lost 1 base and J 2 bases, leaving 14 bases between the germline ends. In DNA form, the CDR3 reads TGTGCCAGCAGTTTATTCGGCAGGGTGGGTAACACTGAAGCTTTCTTT. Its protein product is CASSLFGRVGNTEAFF.

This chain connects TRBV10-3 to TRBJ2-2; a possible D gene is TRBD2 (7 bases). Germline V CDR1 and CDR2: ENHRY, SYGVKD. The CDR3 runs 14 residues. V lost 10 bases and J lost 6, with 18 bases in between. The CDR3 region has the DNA TGTGCCACACTGAAGGGGGGGCTGTCCGGGGAGCTGTTTTTT. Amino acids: CATLKGGLSGELFF.

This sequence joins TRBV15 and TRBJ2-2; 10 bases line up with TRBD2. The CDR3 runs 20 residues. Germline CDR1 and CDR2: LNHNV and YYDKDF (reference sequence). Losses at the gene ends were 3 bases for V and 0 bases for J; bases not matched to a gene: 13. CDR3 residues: CATSSGPWLAGAPNTGELFF. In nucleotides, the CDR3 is TGTGCCACCAGCAGTGGCCCCTGGCTAGCGGGAGCCCCGAACACCGGGGAGCTGTTTTTT.

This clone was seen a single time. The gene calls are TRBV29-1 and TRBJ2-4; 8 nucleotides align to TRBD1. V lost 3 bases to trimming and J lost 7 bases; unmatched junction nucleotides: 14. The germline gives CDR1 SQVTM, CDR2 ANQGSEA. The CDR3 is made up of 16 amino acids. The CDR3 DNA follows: TGCAGCGTTGACCCCGGGACAGGCCTGCCGGGGAACATTCAGTACTTC. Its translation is CSVDPGTGLPGNIQYF.

In nucleotides, the CDR3 is TGTGCCAGCGCCCCTAGCGGCCTTTACTCCTACGAGCAGTACTTC. Its protein product is CASAPSGLYSYEQYF. This chain uses TRBV6-5 with TRBJ2-7; 7 bases fit TRBD2. The CDR3 runs 15 residues. Germline V gene sequence: CDR1 MNHEY, CDR2 SVGAGI. V lost 8 bases to trimming and J lost 0 bases; unmatched junction nucleotides: 10.

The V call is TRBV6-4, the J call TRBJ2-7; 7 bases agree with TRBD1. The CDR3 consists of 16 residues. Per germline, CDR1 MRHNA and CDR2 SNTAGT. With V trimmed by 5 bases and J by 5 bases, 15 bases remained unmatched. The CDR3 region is CASSWGQPVMFHEQYF. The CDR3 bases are TGTGCCAGCAGTTGGGGACAGCCCGTAATGTTTCACGAGCAGTACTTC.

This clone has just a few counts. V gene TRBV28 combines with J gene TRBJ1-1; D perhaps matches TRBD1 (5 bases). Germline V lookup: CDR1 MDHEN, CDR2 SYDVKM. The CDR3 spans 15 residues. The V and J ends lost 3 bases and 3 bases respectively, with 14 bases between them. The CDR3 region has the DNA TGTGCCAGCAGTTTCCCAGGGTCCCGTTACACTGAAGCTTTCTTT. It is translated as CASSFPGSRYTEAFF.

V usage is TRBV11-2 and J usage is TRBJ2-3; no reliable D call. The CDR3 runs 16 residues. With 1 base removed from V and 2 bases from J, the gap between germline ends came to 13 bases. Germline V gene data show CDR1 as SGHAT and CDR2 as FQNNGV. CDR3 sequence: CASSLGAYPDTDTQYF. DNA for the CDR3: TGTGCCAGCAGCTTAGGCGCGTACCCCGACACAGATACGCAGTATTTT.

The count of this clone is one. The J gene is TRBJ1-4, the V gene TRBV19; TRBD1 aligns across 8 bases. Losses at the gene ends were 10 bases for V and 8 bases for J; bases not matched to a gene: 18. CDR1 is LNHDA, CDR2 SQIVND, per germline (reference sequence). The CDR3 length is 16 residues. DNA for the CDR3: TGTGCCACACAAGAGAGGTCAGGGGGCAGTCGGGAAAAACTGTTTTTT. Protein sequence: CATQERSGGSREKLFF. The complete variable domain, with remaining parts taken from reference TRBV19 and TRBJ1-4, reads DGGITQSPKYLFRKEGQNVTLSCEQNLNHDAMYWYRQDPGQGLRLIYYSQIVNDFQKGDIAEGYSVSREKKESFPLTVTSAQKNPTAFYLCATQERSGGSREKLFFGSGTQLSVL.

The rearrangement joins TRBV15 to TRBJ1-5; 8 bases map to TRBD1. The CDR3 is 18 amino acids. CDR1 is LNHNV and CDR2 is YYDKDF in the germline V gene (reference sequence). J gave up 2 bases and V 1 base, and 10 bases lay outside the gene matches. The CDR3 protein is CATSRVTRGRVGNQPQHF. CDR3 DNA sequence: TGTGCCACCAGCAGAGTAACCAGGGGGCGAGTGGGCAATCAGCCCCAGCATTTT.

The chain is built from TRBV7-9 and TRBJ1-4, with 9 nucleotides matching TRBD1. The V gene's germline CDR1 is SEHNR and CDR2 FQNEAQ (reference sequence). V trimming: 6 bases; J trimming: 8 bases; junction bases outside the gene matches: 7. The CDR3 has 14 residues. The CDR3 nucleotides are TGTGCCAGCAGTTATTGGGACAGGGAAGAAAAACTGTTTTTT. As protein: CASSYWDREEKLFF.

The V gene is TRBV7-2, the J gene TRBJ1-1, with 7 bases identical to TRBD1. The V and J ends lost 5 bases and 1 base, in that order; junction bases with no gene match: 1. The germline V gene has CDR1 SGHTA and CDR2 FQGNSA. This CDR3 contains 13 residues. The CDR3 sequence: CASSHRGNTEAFF. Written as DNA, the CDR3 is TGTGCCAGCAGCCACAGGGGGAACACTGAAGCTTTCTTT.

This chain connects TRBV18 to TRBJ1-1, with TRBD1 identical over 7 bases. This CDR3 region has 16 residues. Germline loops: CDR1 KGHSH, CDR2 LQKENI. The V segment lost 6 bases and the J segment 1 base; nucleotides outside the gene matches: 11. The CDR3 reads CASSQQTGEANTEAFF. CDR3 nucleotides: TGTGCCAGCTCTCAACAAACAGGGGAAGCGAACACTGAAGCTTTCTTT. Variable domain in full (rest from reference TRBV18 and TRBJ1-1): NAGVMQNPRHLVRRRGQEARLRCSPMKGHSHVYWYRQLPEEGLKFMVYLQKENIIDESGMPKERFSAEFPKEGPSILRIQQVVRGDSAAYFCASSQQTGEANTEAFFGQGTRLTVV.

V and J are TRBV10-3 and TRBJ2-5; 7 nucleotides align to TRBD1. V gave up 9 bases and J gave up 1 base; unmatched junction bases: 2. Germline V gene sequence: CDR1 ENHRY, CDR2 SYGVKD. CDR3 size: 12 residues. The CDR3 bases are TGTGCCATGGGGACAGCCCAAGAGACCCAGTACTTC. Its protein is CAMGTAQETQYF.